The rows below give T cell receptor beta chains drawn from one sample of a study of cytomegalovirus exposure and HLA in healthy donors. The table came from immunoSEQ multiplex PCR; TCRdb's copy has only in-frame clones and leaves some out. The sample holds 150,000 to 200,000 clones, about 89% seen once. Sequencing was done on a sample of PBMCs. The receptors were sampled from a man aged 25 to 45 in good health and CMV-seropositive. Both conserved end residues are part of each CDR3. Each record gives: clone size, V gene, J gene, D gene, CDR3 DNA, CDR3 protein. A D gene is named only where the DNA matches it firmly. Expanded clones are given a class, and other clones once, few, many or no size at all.

size: .
V: TRBV11-2
J: TRBJ2-7
D: .
DNA: TGTGCCAGCAGCCCAACGGGGCAGGAGCGGTACGAGCAGTACTTC
CDR3: CASSPTGQERYEQYF

size: .
V: TRBV29-1
J: TRBJ1-4
D: TRBD1
DNA: TGCAGCTACCTACAGGGGACGAATGAAAAACTGTTTTTT
CDR3: CSYLQGTNEKLFF

size: .
V: TRBV4-1
J: TRBJ2-7
D: TRBD1
DNA: TGCGCCAGCAGCCAAGTTTTCAGGGGGCGATACGAGCAGTACTTC
CDR3: CASSQVFRGRYEQYF

size: .
V: TRBV5-1
J: TRBJ2-3
D: .
DNA: TGCGCCGGAGCGGCCTCTAGCACAGATACGCAGTATTTT
CDR3: CAGAASSTDTQYF

size: .
V: TRBV28
J: TRBJ2-7
D: TRBD1
DNA: TGTGCCAGCAGTCGGGTGGGACAGGGAACAAACTACGAGCAGTACTTC
CDR3: CASSRVGQGTNYEQYF

size: .
V: TRBV5-1
J: TRBJ2-7
D: .
DNA: TGCGCCAGCAGCTTGGAGGGCGGGGAGCAGTACTTC
CDR3: CASSLEGGEQYF

size: .
V: TRBV27
J: TRBJ2-1
D: TRBD2
DNA: TGTGCCAGCAGTTTTACTAGCGGGAACAATGAGCAGTTCTTC
CDR3: CASSFTSGNNEQFF

size: .
V: TRBV5-3
J: TRBJ2-7
D: .
DNA: TGTGCCAGAAGCTTGAGCCAGCGGAAGTACGAGCAGTACTTC
CDR3: CARSLSQRKYEQYF

size: .
V: TRBV11-2
J: TRBJ2-7
D: TRBD1
DNA: TGTGCCAGCAGCAACCCCCGGCGGGACAGGGACTACGAGCAGTACTTC
CDR3: CASSNPRRDRDYEQYF

size: .
V: TRBV5-1
J: TRBJ1-1
D: .
DNA: TGCGCCAGCAGCTATCAAGGGGGCACTGAAGCTTTCTTT
CDR3: CASSYQGGTEAFF

size: .
V: TRBV28
J: TRBJ2-3
D: TRBD2
DNA: TGTGCCAGCAGTTCGCGGCGGGAGGGTAATACGCAGTATTTT
CDR3: CASSSRREGNTQYF

size: .
V: TRBV5-4
J: TRBJ2-7
D: .
DNA: TGTGCCAGCAGCTTGGATCGCAAGCAGTACTTC
CDR3: CASSLDRKQYF

size: .
V: TRBV7-2
J: TRBJ2-5
D: TRBD1
DNA: TGTGCCAGCAGATCGGACAGGGGGCGGATAGAGACCCAGTACTTC
CDR3: CASRSDRGRIETQYF

size: .
V: TRBV25-1
J: TRBJ2-3
D: TRBD2
DNA: TGTGCCAGCAGTAAATCTAGCGGGTCTAGCACAGATACGCAGTATTTT
CDR3: CASSKSSGSSTDTQYF

size: .
V: TRBV29-1
J: TRBJ2-3
D: .
DNA: TGCAGCGCATTACGACTGTCCGGCACAGATACGCAGTATTTT
CDR3: CSALRLSGTDTQYF

size: .
V: TRBV4-1
J: TRBJ2-7
D: .
DNA: TGCGCCAGCAGCCAAGATCGGGCGGATTCCTACGAGCAGTACTTC
CDR3: CASSQDRADSYEQYF

size: once
V: TRBV5-4
J: TRBJ1-2
D: TRBD1
DNA: TGTGCCAGCAGCCTAGGACAGGGCACCTATGGCTACACCTTC
CDR3: CASSLGQGTYGYTF

size: .
V: TRBV6-1
J: TRBJ2-7
D: .
DNA: TGTGCCAGCAGTGAATGGGGCCACGAGCAGTACTTC
CDR3: CASSEWGHEQYF

size: .
V: TRBV5-4
J: TRBJ2-7
D: TRBD2
DNA: TGTGCCAGCAGCTTTCAGGAGCGGGATCGCTTCGGGTACGAGCAGTACTTC
CDR3: CASSFQERDRFGYEQYF

size: .
V: TRBV13
J: TRBJ2-5
D: .
DNA: TGTGCCAGCAGCTCCACGTGGGGGGCTAGCGGACAAGAGACCCAGTACTTC
CDR3: CASSSTWGASGQETQYF

size: .
V: TRBV6-5
J: TRBJ2-3
D: TRBD1
DNA: TGTGCCAGCAGTCCGGAACAGGGGTCAGATACGCAGTATTTT
CDR3: CASSPEQGSDTQYF

size: .
V: TRBV27
J: TRBJ2-1
D: .
DNA: TGTGCCAGCACGTGGGGAAACCATCAAAATGAGCAGTTCTTC
CDR3: CASTWGNHQNEQFF